Each of the 20 T cell receptor beta chains below was sequenced from the same sample in a study of cytomegalovirus exposure and HLA in healthy donors. 13 Jbeta primers and 60 Vbeta primers were used for the PCR. The data were produced by immunoSEQ multiplex PCR, yet TCRdb's version contains in-frame clones alone and is incomplete. The table records 210,000 or so clones, approximately 80% of them present only once. The specimen was PBMCs. Receptors were obtained from a woman aged 45 to 65 in good health and CMV-seropositive.

The chain combines TRBV6-6 with TRBJ1-5; D unclear. The CDR3 covers 16 residues. V was pared by 0 bases and J by 12 bases, with 21 bases between. Germline assignment: CDR1 MNHNY and CDR2 SVGAGI (reference sequence). This chain's CDR3 is CASSYSIRAGNQFQHF. CDR3 nucleotides: TGTGCCAGCAGTTACTCGATACGTGCGGGAAATCAGTTCCAGCATTTT.

The table lists this clone with a few counts. In the same sample, other DNA sequences code for this CDR3. This chain connects TRBV5-1 to TRBJ1-1, with a possible D match to TRBD1 (5 bases). CDR3 length: 14 amino acids. V shed 1 base and J shed 3 bases, with 10 bases lying between them. Per germline, CDR1 SGHRS and CDR2 YFSETQ. The CDR3: CASSLLGGDTEAFF. The CDR3 DNA sequence: TGCGCCAGCAGCTTGCTCGGGGGAGACACTGAAGCTTTCTTT.

The CDR3 coding sequence is TGTGCCAGCAGCCCGGGGACAGGGGAAGAGACCCAGTACTTC. Residues: CASSPGTGEETQYF. The chain employs TRBV7-7 and TRBJ2-5; 10 bases line up with TRBD1. There are 14 residues in the CDR3. J was trimmed by 3 bases and V by 5 bases; bases with no gene match: 3. Germline-derived CDR1 and CDR2 are SSHAT and FNYEAQ (reference sequence).

The chain links TRBV6-5 to TRBJ2-5; D might be TRBD2 (5 bases). This CDR3 contains 16 residues. The V gene lost 0 bases and the J gene lost 1 base, with 12 bases spanning the gap. The germline gives CDR1 MNHEY, CDR2 SVGAGI. The CDR3 sequence is CASSYSGDRVQETQYF. CDR3 in DNA: TGTGCCAGCAGTTACTCGGGAGACCGCGTCCAAGAGACCCAGTACTTC.

V and J are TRBV5-4 and TRBJ1-2, with 7 bases aligning to TRBD1. The CDR3 loop spans 17 amino acids. V was clipped by 3 bases and J by 3 bases; unmatched bases: 14. The germline gives CDR1 SGHNT, CDR2 YYREEE (reference sequence). The chain's CDR3 is CASSYPGQDPSDYGYTF. The CDR3 nucleotides read TGTGCCAGCAGCTACCCCGGACAGGACCCATCGGACTATGGCTACACCTTC.

The chain links TRBV19 to TRBJ2-7; the D gene is possibly TRBD1 (6 bases). Trimming removed 9 bases from V and 2 bases from J, with 20 bases in between. The CDR3 consists of 15 residues. The V gene's germline CDR1 is LNHDA and CDR2 SQIVND (reference sequence). CDR3 bases: TGTGCCAGCTTATCTCTCCGGGACAACACCTACGAGCAGTACTTC. Protein product: CASLSLRDNTYEQYF. Looking up the rest from reference TRBV19 and TRBJ2-7 gives the full variable domain: DGGITQSPKYLFRKEGQNVTLSCEQNLNHDAMYWYRQDPGQGLRLIYYSQIVNDFQKGDIAEGYSVSREKKESFPLTVTSAQKNPTAFYLCASLSLRDNTYEQYFGPGTRLTVT.

This clone has just one count. This chain uses TRBV27 with TRBJ1-3; D is unclear. The CDR3 is made up of 14 amino acids. The germline V gene encodes CDR1 MNHEY and CDR2 SMNVEV (reference sequence). V was pared by 6 bases and J by 0 bases, with 9 bases between. In nucleotides, the CDR3 is TGTGCCAGCAGCCGAGGGTCCTCTGGAAACACCATATATTTT. It encodes CASSRGSSGNTIYF.

This sequence joins TRBV9 and TRBJ1-2; 10 bases align to TRBD1. Trimming at V came to 4 bases and at J to 5 bases, leaving 2 bases not matched to a gene. This CDR3 contains 13 residues. Germline CDR1 SGDLS, CDR2 YYNGEE. In DNA, the CDR3 is TGTGCCAGCAGCACGGGACAGGGGTATGGCTACACCTTC. It is translated as CASSTGQGYGYTF.

CDR3 DNA: TGTGCCAGTAGTATCTCCACAGGGTCCTACGAGCAGTACTTC. Translated: CASSISTGSYEQYF. V is TRBV19 and J is TRBJ2-7; perhaps TRBD1 as D (6 bases). In germline, CDR1 is LNHDA, CDR2 SQIVND (reference sequence). The ends were cut back, 3 bases at V and 1 base at J, with 10 bases in the middle. The CDR3 has 14 amino acids.

The gene calls are TRBV5-1 and TRBJ2-7; 7 nucleotides agree with TRBD1. Germline V gene lookup returns CDR1 SGHRS and CDR2 YFSETQ. This CDR3 region has 15 residues. The trim removed 1 base at V and 4 bases at J, leaving 8 bases unmatched. The CDR3 DNA reads as TGCGCCAGCAGCTTGTTCTCAGGGGGATTGTACGAGCAGTACTTC. Residues: CASSLFSGGLYEQYF.

V is TRBV14 and J is TRBJ2-5; weak D call: TRBD1 (6 bases). Gene TRBJ2-7 matches the end of the DNA better, so the J call may be wrong. The germline V gene has CDR1 SGHDN and CDR2 FVKESK. The CDR3 has 17 amino acids. The CDR3 reads CASSQDVRGRGFYEQYF. The CDR3, as DNA: TGTGCCAGCAGCCAAGATGTTCGCGGCAGGGGATTTTACGAGCAGTACTTC.

The J gene is TRBJ1-1, the V gene TRBV13, with no clear D. From germline, CDR1 is PRHDT and CDR2 FYEKMQ (reference sequence). V lost 5 bases and J lost 1, with 8 bases in between. The CDR3 runs 13 residues. The CDR3: CASSHDWNTEAFF. CDR3 DNA sequence: TGTGCCAGCAGCCACGACTGGAACACTGAAGCTTTCTTT.

V is TRBV20-1 and J is TRBJ2-7, with D hard to call. V was pared by 7 bases and J by 0 bases, with 7 bases between. In germline, CDR1 is DFQATT, CDR2 SNEGSKA (reference sequence). The length of the CDR3 is 11 residues. CDR3 coding DNA: TGCAGTGTACGCAGCTCCTACGAGCAGTACTTC. This translates into CSVRSSYEQYF.

This clone was counted only a few times. The V call is TRBV29-1, the J call TRBJ2-1, with TRBD1 identical over 10 bases. This CDR3 is built from 13 residues. The V gene end was trimmed by 3 bases and the J gene end by 6 bases; junction bases not matched to a gene: 2. Germline-derived CDR1 and CDR2 are SQVTM and ANQGSEA. The CDR3 protein is CSVDRDRGNEQFF. CDR3 sequence (DNA): TGCAGCGTTGACCGGGACAGGGGCAATGAGCAGTTCTTC.

The V gene is TRBV2, the J gene TRBJ2-1; 9 nucleotides match TRBD2. The CDR3 loop spans 15 amino acids. V gave up 7 bases and J gave up 4 bases; unmatched junction bases: 8. Germline V gene sequence: CDR1 SNHLY, CDR2 FYNNEI. The CDR3 DNA is TGTGCCAGCAAGGAGAGCGGGGGGAATTACAATGAGCAGTTCTTC. This encodes CASKESGGNYNEQFF. Variable domain in full (rest from reference TRBV2 and TRBJ2-1): EPEVTQTPSHQVTQMGQEVILRCVPISNHLYFYWYRQILGQKVEFLVSFYNNEISEKSEIFDDQFSVERPDGSNFTLKIRSTKLEDSAMYFCASKESGGNYNEQFFGPGTRLTVL.

This chain uses TRBV7-2 with TRBJ2-3; unclear D gene. Trimming removed 1 base from V and 1 base from J, with 3 bases in between. There are 13 residues in the CDR3. Germline V CDR1 and CDR2: SGHTA, FQGNSA. CDR3: CASSLVGTDTQYF. In DNA form, the CDR3 reads TGTGCCAGCAGCTTAGTCGGCACAGATACGCAGTATTTT.

This sequence joins TRBV5-1 and TRBJ1-3, with 7 bases identical to TRBD1. Germline V gives CDR1 SGHRS, CDR2 YFSETQ. CDR3 size: 17 residues. V lost 3 bases and J lost 0; bases outside the gene matches: 9. CDR3 coding DNA: TGCGCCAGCAGCTCCTTAGGACAGGCTGCCTCTGGAAACACCATATATTTT. It yields the protein CASSSLGQAASGNTIYF.

This chain connects TRBV5-6 to TRBJ1-6; a weak D match, TRBD1 (6 bases). This CDR3 is 17 amino acids long. Germline loops: CDR1 SGHDT, CDR2 YYEEEE. V was cut by 1 base and J by 4 bases, with 15 bases left in between. The CDR3 region is CASSLITGTLYNSPLHF. The DNA of the CDR3 is TGTGCCAGCAGCTTGATTACAGGGACCCTGTATAATTCACCCCTCCACTTT.

Comment on this clone: Other nucleotide sequences from this sample produce the same CDR3. The V and J genes are TRBV4-1 and TRBJ1-5, with a weak D call TRBD1 (6 bases). Looked up from germline, CDR1 is MGHRA and CDR2 is YSYEKL. CDR3 length: 16 residues. V was pared by 2 bases and J by 1 base, with 12 bases between. CDR3 loop: CASSQNRVVSNQPQHF. CDR3 in DNA: TGCGCCAGCAGCCAAAACAGGGTTGTGAGCAATCAGCCCCAGCATTTT.

CDR3 DNA sequence: TGTGCCAGCAGCTTAGTCCCAGGGGATTTCAATCAGCCCCAGCATTTT. Translated: CASSLVPGDFNQPQHF. The rearrangement joins TRBV7-2 to TRBJ1-5; weak D call: TRBD1 (6 bases). Looked up from germline, CDR1 is SGHTA and CDR2 is FQGNSA. Trimming left V 1 base short and J 3 bases short, with 13 bases between. CDR3 size: 16 residues.